This T cell receptor beta chain was sequenced for a study of cytotoxic CD8 clonotypes in ibrutinib-treated CLL. Across the study: Partial responses numbered approximately 24 and complete responses 2; after a median about 6 years, roughly 15 stayed remitted and approximately twelve progressed.

A note on this clone: Its antigen is currently unknown.

The assay was immunoSEQ multiplex PCR, and TCRdb's table has in-frame clones only and misses some. This sample has about 270,000 clones; less than 85% occur once, and the top ten carry 5.6%. Study-wide results and limits: Clonality increased at ibrutinib response and stayed stable in sustained remission. At progression, however, it fell back toward baseline.

CDR3 size: 15 residues. V lost 6 bases, J lost 5 bases, and 21 bases lay in between. Germline V gene data show CDR1 as SQVTM and CDR2 as ANQGSEA. The source was PBMCs, collected at disease progression, from a patient treated with ibrutinib. The receptor was isolated from a human donor with chronic lymphocytic leukemia. The rearrangement uses TRBV29-1 and TRBJ2-3; D possibly corresponds to TRBD2 (6 bases). The CDR3 sequence: CSVNGDPRLEDTQYF. As DNA, the CDR3 is TGCAGCGTCAACGGGGACCCCAGACTAGAAGATACGCAGTATTTT.